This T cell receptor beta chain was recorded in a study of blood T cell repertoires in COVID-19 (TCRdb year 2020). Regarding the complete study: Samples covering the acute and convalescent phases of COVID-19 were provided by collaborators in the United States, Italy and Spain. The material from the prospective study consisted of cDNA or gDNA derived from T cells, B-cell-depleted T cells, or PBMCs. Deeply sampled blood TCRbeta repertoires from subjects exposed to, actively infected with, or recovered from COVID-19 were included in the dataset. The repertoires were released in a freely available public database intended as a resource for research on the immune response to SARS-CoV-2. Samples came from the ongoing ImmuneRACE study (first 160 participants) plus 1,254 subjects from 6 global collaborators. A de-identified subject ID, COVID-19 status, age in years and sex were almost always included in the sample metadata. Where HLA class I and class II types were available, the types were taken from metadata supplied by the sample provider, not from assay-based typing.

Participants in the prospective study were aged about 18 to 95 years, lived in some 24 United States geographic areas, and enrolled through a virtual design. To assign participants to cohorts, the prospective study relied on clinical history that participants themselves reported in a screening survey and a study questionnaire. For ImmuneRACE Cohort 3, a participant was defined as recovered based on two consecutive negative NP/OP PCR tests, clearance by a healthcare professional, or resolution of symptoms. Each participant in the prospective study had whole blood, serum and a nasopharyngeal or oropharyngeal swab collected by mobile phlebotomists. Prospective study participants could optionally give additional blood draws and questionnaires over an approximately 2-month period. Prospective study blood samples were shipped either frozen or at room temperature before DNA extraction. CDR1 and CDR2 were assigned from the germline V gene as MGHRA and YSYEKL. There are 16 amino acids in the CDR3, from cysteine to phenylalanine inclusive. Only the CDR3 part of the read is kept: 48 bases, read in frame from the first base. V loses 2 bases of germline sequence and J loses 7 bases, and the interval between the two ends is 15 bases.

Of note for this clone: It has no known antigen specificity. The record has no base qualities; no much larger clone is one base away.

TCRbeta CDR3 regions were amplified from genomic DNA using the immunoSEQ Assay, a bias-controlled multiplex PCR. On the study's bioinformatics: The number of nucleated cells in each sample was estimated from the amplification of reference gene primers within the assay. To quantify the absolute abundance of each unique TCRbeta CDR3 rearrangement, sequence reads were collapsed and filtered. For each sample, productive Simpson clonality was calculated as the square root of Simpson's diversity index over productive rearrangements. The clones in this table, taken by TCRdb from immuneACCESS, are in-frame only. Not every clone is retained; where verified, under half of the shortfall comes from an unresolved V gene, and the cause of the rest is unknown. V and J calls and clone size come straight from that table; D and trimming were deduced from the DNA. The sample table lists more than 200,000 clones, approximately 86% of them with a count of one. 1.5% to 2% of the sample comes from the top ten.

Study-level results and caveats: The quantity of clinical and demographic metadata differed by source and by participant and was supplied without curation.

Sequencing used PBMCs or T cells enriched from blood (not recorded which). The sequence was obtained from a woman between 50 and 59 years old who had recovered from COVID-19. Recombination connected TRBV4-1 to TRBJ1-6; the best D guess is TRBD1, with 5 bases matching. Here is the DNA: TGCGCCAGCAGCCAATACCTTGGGGCAGTCAATTCACCCCTCCACTTT. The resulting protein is CASSQYLGAVNSPLHF.